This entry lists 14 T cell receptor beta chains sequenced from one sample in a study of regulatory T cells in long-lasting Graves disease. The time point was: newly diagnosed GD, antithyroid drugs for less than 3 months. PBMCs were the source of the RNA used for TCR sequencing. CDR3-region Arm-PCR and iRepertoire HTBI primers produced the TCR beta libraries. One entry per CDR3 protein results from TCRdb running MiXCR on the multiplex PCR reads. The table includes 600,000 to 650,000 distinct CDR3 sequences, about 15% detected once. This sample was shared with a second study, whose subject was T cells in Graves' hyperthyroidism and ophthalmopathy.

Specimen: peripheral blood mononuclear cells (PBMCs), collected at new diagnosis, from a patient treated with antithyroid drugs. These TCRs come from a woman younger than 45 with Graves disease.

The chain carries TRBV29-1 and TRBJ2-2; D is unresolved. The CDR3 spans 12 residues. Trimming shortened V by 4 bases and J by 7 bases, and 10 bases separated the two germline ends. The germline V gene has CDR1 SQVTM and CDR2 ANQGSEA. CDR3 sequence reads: CSVGEADGELFF. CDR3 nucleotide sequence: TGCAGCGTTGGAGAGGCAGACGGGGAGCTGTTTTTT.

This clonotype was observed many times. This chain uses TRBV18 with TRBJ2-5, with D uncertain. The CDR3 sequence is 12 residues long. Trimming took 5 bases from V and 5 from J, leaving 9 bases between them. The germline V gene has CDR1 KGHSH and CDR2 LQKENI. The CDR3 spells CASSAMAETQYF. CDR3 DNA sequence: TGTGCCAGCTCAGCCATGGCGGAGACCCAGTACTTC.

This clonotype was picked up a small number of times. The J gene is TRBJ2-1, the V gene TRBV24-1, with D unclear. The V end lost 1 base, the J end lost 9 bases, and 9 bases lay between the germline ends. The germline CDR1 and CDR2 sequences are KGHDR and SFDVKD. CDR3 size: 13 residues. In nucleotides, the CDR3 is TGTGCCACCAGTGATTTTCCCGATGCTGAGCAGTTCTTC. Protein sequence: CATSDFPDAEQFF.

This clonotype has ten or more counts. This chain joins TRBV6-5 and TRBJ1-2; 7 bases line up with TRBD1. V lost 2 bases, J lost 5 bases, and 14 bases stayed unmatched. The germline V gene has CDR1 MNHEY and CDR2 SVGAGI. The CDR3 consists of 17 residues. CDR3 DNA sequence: TGTGCCAGCAGTTACAGCAACAGGGGAAGGGGACTTTATGGCTACACCTTC. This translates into CASSYSNRGRGLYGYTF.

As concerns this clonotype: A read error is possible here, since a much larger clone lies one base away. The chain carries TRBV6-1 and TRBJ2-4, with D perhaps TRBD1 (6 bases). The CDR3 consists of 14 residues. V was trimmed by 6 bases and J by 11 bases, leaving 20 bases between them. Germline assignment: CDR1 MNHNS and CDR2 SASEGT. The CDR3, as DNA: TGTGCCAGCAGCACCACGACAGGTGGGAACGTTCAGTACTTC. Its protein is CASSTTTGGNVQYF.

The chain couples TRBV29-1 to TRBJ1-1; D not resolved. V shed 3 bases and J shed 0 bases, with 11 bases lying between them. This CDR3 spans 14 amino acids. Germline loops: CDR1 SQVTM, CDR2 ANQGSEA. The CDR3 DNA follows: TGCAGCGTTGACGTACTGTTGATGAACACTGAAGCTTTCTTT. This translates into CSVDVLLMNTEAFF.

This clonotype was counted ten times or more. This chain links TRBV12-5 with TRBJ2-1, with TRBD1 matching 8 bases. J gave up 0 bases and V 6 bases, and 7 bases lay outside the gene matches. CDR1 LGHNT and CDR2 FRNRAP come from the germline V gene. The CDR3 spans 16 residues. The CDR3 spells CASGPPGTGSYNEQFF. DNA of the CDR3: TGTGCTAGTGGCCCCCCCGGGACAGGCTCCTACAATGAGCAGTTCTTC.

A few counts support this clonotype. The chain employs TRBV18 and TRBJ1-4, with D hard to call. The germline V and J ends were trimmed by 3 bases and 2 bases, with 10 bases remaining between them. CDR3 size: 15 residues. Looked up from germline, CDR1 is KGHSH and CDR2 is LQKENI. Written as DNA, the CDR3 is TGTGCCAGCTCACCCGGGCCCGGGACTAATGAAAAACTGTTTTTT. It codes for CASSPGPGTNEKLFF.

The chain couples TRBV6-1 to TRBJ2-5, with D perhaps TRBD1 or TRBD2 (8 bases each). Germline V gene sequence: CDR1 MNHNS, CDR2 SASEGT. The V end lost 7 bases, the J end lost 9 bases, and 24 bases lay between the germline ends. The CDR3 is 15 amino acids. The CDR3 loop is CASKPSHGGDRSQYF. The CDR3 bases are TGTGCCAGCAAGCCCTCACACGGGGGGGACAGGTCCCAGTACTTC.

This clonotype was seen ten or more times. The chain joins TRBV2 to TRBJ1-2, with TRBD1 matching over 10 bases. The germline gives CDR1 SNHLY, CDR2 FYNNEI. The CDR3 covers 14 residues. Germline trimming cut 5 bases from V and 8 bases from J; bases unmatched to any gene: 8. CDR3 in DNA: TGTGCCAGCAGTCTTTCGACAGGGGGCAACGGCTACACCTTC. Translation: CASSLSTGGNGYTF.

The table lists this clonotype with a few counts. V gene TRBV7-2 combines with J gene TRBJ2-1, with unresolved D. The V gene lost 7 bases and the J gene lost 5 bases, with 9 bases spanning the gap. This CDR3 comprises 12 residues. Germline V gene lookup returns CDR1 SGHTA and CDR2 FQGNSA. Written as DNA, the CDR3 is TGTGCCAGCACCCAGTCGGACAATGAGCAGTTCTTC. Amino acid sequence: CASTQSDNEQFF. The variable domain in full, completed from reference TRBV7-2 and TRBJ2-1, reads GAGVSQSPSNKVTEKGKDVELRCDPISGHTALYWYRQSLGQGLEFLIYFQGNSAPDKSGLPSDRFSAERTGGSVSTLTIQRTQQEDSAVYLCASTQSDNEQFFGPGTRLTVL.

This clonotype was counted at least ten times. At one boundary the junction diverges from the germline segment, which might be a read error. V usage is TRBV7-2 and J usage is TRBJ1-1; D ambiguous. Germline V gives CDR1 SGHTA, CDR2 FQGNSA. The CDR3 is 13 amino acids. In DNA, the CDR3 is TGTGCCAGCAGCTTACCTCTGAACACTGAATCTTTCTTT. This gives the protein CASSLPLNTESFF.

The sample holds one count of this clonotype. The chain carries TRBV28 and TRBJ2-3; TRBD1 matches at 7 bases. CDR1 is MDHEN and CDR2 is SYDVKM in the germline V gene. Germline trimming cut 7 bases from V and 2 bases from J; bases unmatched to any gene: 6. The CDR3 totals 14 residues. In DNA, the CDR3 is TGTGCCAGCAAGGGACAGCGGTACACAGATACGCAGTATTTT. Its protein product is CASKGQRYTDTQYF.

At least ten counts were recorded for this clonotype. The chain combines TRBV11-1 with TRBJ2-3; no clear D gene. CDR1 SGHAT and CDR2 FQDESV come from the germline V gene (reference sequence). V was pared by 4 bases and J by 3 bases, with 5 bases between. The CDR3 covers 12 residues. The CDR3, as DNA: TGTGCCAGCAGCTCCCAGACAGATACGCAGTATTTT. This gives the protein CASSSQTDTQYF.